This T cell receptor beta chain is from a study of control samples from healthy donors and cancer patients. V dropped 1 base and J dropped 7 bases, with 10 bases sitting between them. The length of the CDR3 is 13 residues. Germline V CDR1 and CDR2: SGHNT, YENEEA. Only in-frame clones appear in the TCRdb table, and some are missing; sequencing was by immunoSEQ multiplex PCR. The sample has roughly 120,000 clones; around nine tenths are singletons. This chain connects TRBV11-3 to TRBJ1-1; D ambiguous. The sequencing sample was made of blood. The TCR originated in a woman in her forties or fifties in good health. This CDR3 is CASSLGQAGEAFF. The CDR3 DNA reads TGTGCCAGCAGCTTAGGGCAGGCGGGTGAAGCTTTCTTT.